A single sample gave rise to the 14 T cell receptor beta chains below, sequenced in a study of graft-versus-host responses after intestinal transplantation. Clones were sequenced by immunoSEQ multiplex PCR, and TCRdb holds only the in-frame ones, with some missing. Altogether tens of thousands of clones are present, 80% to 95% being singletons, with the ten largest covering about 6.9%. Here the sequenced sample was bone marrow, taken roughly 780 days after intestinal transplantation. These receptor sequences come from a human patient who received an intestinal transplant, so some T cells may come from the graft donor.

V usage is TRBV30 and J usage is TRBJ2-5; 11 nucleotides agree with TRBD2. V lost 3 bases, J lost 4 bases, and 4 bases stayed unmatched. The CDR3 totals 14 residues. The germline gives CDR1 GTSNPN, CDR2 SVGIG (reference sequence). The CDR3 protein is CAWRLAGARETQYF. CDR3 sequence (DNA): TGTGCCTGGAGACTAGCGGGAGCGAGAGAGACCCAGTACTTC.

The CDR3 sequence is CASSYVRGAEAFF. The CDR3 DNA sequence: TGTGCCAGCAGTTACGTCAGGGGAGCTGAAGCTTTCTTT. The V gene is TRBV6-5, the J gene TRBJ1-1, with D maybe TRBD1 (6 bases). Germline V lookup: CDR1 MNHEY, CDR2 SVGAGI. This CDR3 comprises 13 residues. Trimming removed 2 bases at V and 6 bases at J, with 10 bases between.

The chain joins TRBV27 to TRBJ2-1; possible D gene TRBD2, 5 bases. The ends were cut back, 6 bases at V and 2 bases at J, with 17 bases in the middle. CDR1 is MNHEY, CDR2 SMNVEV, per germline (reference sequence). CDR3 length equals 16 residues. CDR3 sequence (DNA): TGTGCCAGCAGCCCGTTAAGCGGAGACCCCTACAATGAGCAGTTCTTC. This sequence encodes CASSPLSGDPYNEQFF.

V usage is TRBV29-1 and J usage is TRBJ2-7; 7 bases line up with TRBD1. Germline CDR1 is SQVTM and CDR2 is ANQGSEA. The CDR3 covers 13 residues. V shed 3 bases and J 6 bases; nucleotides not matched to a gene: 8. CDR3 in DNA: TGCAGCGTTGAGGGGACAGTGGCGGGCGAGCAGTACTTC. It translates to CSVEGTVAGEQYF.

The chain recombines TRBV25-1 with TRBJ2-7; 8 bases align to TRBD2. The trim removed 1 base at V and 2 bases at J, leaving 13 bases unmatched. CDR3 size: 18 residues. Looked up from germline, CDR1 is MGHDK and CDR2 is SYGVNS. This CDR3 reads CASSELADTVAGPYEQYF. CDR3 DNA sequence: TGTGCCAGCAGTGAATTAGCCGATACCGTAGCGGGGCCCTACGAGCAGTACTTC.

This rearrangement joins TRBV5-5 to TRBJ2-7, with unresolved D. The CDR3 loop spans 13 amino acids. The V gene lost 0 bases and the J gene lost 4 bases, with 8 bases spanning the gap. Germline CDR1 SGHKS, CDR2 YYEKEE (reference sequence). In DNA form, the CDR3 reads TGTGCCAGCAGCTTGGGCGGAGTTTACGAGCAGTACTTC. Protein: CASSLGGVYEQYF.

The J gene is TRBJ2-7, the V gene TRBV2; D is uncertain. The ends were cut back, 8 bases at V and 3 bases at J, with 8 bases in the middle. Per the germline V gene, CDR1 is SNHLY and CDR2 is FYNNEI. CDR3 size: 11 residues. The DNA of the CDR3 is TGTGCCAGCGAAAGAGACTACGAGCAGTACTTC. It specifies CASERDYEQYF.

This sequence joins TRBV4-1 and TRBJ2-1; TRBD1 might be the D (7 bases). The V gene's germline CDR1 is MGHRA and CDR2 YSYEKL. This CDR3 comprises 15 residues. V lost 3 bases and J lost 2, with 11 bases in between. CDR3 sequence: CASSQEGQTYNEQFF. CDR3 nucleotide sequence: TGCGCCAGCAGCCAGGAGGGACAGACCTACAATGAGCAGTTCTTC.

This clone has a single count. The chain links TRBV2 to TRBJ2-3, with D possibly being TRBD2 (5 bases). Germline V gives CDR1 SNHLY, CDR2 FYNNEI. The CDR3 is made up of 14 amino acids. Trimming removed 7 bases from V and 2 bases from J, with 13 bases in between. The CDR3 reads CASIGRGPTDTQYF. The CDR3 nucleotides read TGTGCCAGCATTGGACGAGGGCCCACAGATACGCAGTATTTT.

V and J are TRBV29-1 and TRBJ2-3; D ambiguous. The CDR3 has 12 residues. Germline lookup yields CDR1 SQVTM and CDR2 ANQGSEA. The V and J ends lost 1 base and 2 bases respectively, with 4 bases between them. The DNA of the CDR3 is TGCAGCGTTGAAGTGGACACAGATACGCAGTATTTT. This translates into CSVEVDTDTQYF.

The chain is built from TRBV6-4 and TRBJ1-6; D unclear. The CDR3 consists of 16 residues. The ends were cut back, 0 bases at V and 0 bases at J, with 6 bases in the middle. Per the germline V gene, CDR1 is MRHNA and CDR2 is SNTAGT. The CDR3 DNA is TGTGCCAGCAGTGACTCTGGGAGCTCCTATAATTCACCCCTCCACTTT. Translation: CASSDSGSSYNSPLHF.

CDR3 sequence reads: CSVLADTYEQYF. The CDR3, as DNA: TGCAGCGTTCTGGCGGACACCTACGAGCAGTACTTC. The chain couples TRBV29-1 to TRBJ2-7; D might be TRBD1 (5 bases). CDR3 length: 12 residues. With 5 bases removed from V and 2 bases from J, the gap between germline ends came to 10 bases. Germline CDR1 SQVTM, CDR2 ANQGSEA.

The chain combines TRBV7-9 with TRBJ1-5; TRBD1 aligns across 7 bases. Trimming at V came to 1 base and at J to 4 bases, leaving 4 bases not matched to a gene. The length of the CDR3 is 15 residues. The V gene's germline CDR1 is SEHNR and CDR2 FQNEAQ (reference sequence). The CDR3 here is CASSLGGGGNQPQHF. CDR3 DNA sequence: TGTGCCAGCAGCTTAGGAGGGGGCGGGAATCAGCCCCAGCATTTT.

V gene TRBV18 combines with J gene TRBJ1-1, with a possible D match to TRBD1 (5 bases). CDR1 and CDR2 (germline): KGHSH, LQKENI. V was shortened by 6 bases and J by 0 bases, with 11 bases between the two germline ends. CDR3 length equals 14 residues. DNA for the CDR3: TGTGCCAGCTCGCCCGGGGCTTTGAACACTGAAGCTTTCTTT. It is translated as CASSPGALNTEAFF.